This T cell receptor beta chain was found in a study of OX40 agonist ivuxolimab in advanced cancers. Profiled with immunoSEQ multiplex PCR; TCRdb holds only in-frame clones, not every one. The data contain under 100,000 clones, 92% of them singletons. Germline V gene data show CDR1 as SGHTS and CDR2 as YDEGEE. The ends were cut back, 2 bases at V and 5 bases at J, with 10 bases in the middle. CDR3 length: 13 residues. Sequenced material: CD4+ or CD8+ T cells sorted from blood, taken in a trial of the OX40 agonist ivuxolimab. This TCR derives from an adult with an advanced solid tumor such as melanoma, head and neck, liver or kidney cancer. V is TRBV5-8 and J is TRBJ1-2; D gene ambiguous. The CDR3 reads CASSFYVIYGYTF. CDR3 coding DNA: TGTGCCAGCAGCTTTTACGTAATTTATGGCTACACCTTC.